This T cell receptor (beta chain) was recorded in a study of response to subunit inactivated influenza vaccine. Notes on the study in general: Each seasonal influenza vaccination, the authors suggested, recruits few new T cells.

TCRdb processed the RT-PCR reads anew with MiXCR; each CDR3 protein has one entry. The sample has around 530,000 distinct CDR3 sequences; approximately 17% are singletons. This clonotype turned up a few times. Its target is not known. This CDR3 has 14 amino acids. CDR1 is SGHRS and CDR2 is YFSETQ in the germline V gene. V was shortened by 4 bases and J by 4 bases, with 12 bases between the two germline ends. This chain joins TRBV5-1 and TRBJ1-5; possible D gene TRBD1, 6 bases. The sequence came from a man between 50 and 75 years old who received an inactivated influenza vaccine. The sequencing used CD4+ T cells sorted from PBMCs, collected about 23 months after vaccination. The chain's CDR3 is CASSLSTGNQPQHF. The CDR3 nucleotides read TGCGCCAGCAGCCTAAGTACAGGGAATCAGCCCCAGCATTTT.